This T cell receptor beta chain was obtained from a study of blood T cells in healthy people across ages. About the study: About one barcoded beta molecule per two T cells was the capture yield of template switching.

The second PCR ran about 6 to 12 cycles with a sample-barcoded 5' primer and J-beta primers. MiXCR, run by TCRdb on the 5' RACE reads, gives a single entry per CDR3 protein. The sample consists of approximately 960,000 distinct CDR3 sequences, roughly 28% of them appearing once. V lost 6 bases, J lost 0 bases, and 7 bases stayed unmatched. The CDR3 is 17 residues long. Germline-derived CDR1 and CDR2 are MNHEY and SVGEGT. This same sample was also taken into another study, of T cells of mothers and their children. That source reports: In both related and unrelated pairs, TCR recombination output is shaped similarly by thymic selection. Mother-child pairs who were related displayed a slightly higher overlap than unrelated pairs, a difference that was non-significant.

The TCR was taken from a woman in her thirties or forties in good health. The chain employs TRBV6-2 or TRBV6-3 and TRBJ2-7, with TRBD2 identical over 14 bases. What was sequenced was blood. CDR3 amino acids: CASSPWTSGGPSYEQYF. DNA of the CDR3: TGTGCCAGCAGCCCCTGGACTAGCGGGGGGCCCTCCTACGAGCAGTACTTC.